The rows below give T cell receptor beta chains drawn from one sample of a study of cytomegalovirus exposure and HLA in healthy donors. Using immunoSEQ multiplex PCR, the repertoire was profiled, and TCRdb retains in-frame clones only, with some absent. Its clone listing holds about 140,000 clones. Source material: PBMCs. The receptors originated from a woman under 30 in good health and CMV-seronegative. Both conserved end residues are part of each CDR3. The order of the fields is D gene, J gene, V gene, CDR3 DNA, CDR3 protein. D genes are given only for firm matches.

>TRBD1|TRBJ2-1|TRBV5-4
TGTGCCAGCAGCTTGTTTACAGGGGATTACAATGAGCAGTTCTTC
CASSLFTGDYNEQFF
>-|TRBJ2-5|TRBV4-1
TGCGCCAGCAGCCAACCGGGAGCAGCGCTAGAGACCCAGTACTTC
CASSQPGAALETQYF
>-|TRBJ2-5|TRBV19
TGTGCCAGTAGTCCGAGTAGGGGTACAGGACGAGAGACCCAGTACTTC
CASSPSRGTGRETQYF
>TRBD1|TRBJ2-3|TRBV15
TGTGCCACCGGGACAGGGGGGGCCCCTAGCACAGATACGCAGTATTTT
CATGTGGAPSTDTQYF
>-|TRBJ2-6|TRBV5-1
TGCGCCAGCAGCTTCGGGGCTGGGGCCAACGTCCTGACTTTC
CASSFGAGANVLTF
>TRBD2|TRBJ2-1|TRBV5-1
TGCGCCAGCAGCTTGGTTAGGGGGACTAGCGGGAGCCTATTTAACAATGAGCAGTTCTTC
CASSLVRGTSGSLFNNEQFF
>-|TRBJ1-2|TRBV7-6
TGTGCCAGCAGCTTAGTTGCAGGACAGTCCAATGGCTACACCTTC
CASSLVAGQSNGYTF
>-|TRBJ2-6|TRBV7-6
TGTGCCAGCAGCTTAAGGGGAGGACCTGGGGCCAACGTCCTGACTTTC
CASSLRGGPGANVLTF
>-|TRBJ2-2|TRBV7-9
TGTGCCAGCAAATGGACAGCCGACACCGGGGAGCTGTTTTTT
CASKWTADTGELFF
>-|TRBJ2-3|TRBV2
TGTGCCAGCAGTCCGTTTGACAGAGACACAGATACGCAGTATTTT
CASSPFDRDTDTQYF
>-|TRBJ1-3|TRBV4-3
TGCGCCAGCAGCCAAGATTTGGGAGCCGGAAACACCATATATTTT
CASSQDLGAGNTIYF
>TRBD1|TRBJ1-5|TRBV30
TGTGCCTGGAGTCGGGACAGGGGATTCAATCAGCCCCAGCATTTT
CAWSRDRGFNQPQHF
>TRBD2|TRBJ2-5|TRBV11-3
TGTGCCAGCAGAGCGGGAGGAGAGACCCAGTACTTC
CASRAGGETQYF
>-|TRBJ2-2|TRBV18
TGTGCCAGCTCACCAGCCAGGGATATAGCCGGGGAGCTGTTTTTT
CASSPARDIAGELFF
>TRBD1|TRBJ1-1|TRBV5-1
TGCGCCAGCAGCGAGCTGACAGGGTGGTACACTGAAGCTTTCTTT
CASSELTGWYTEAFF
>TRBD1|TRBJ2-3|TRBV30
TGTGCCTGGAGTGTACAGGGGGTTAATACAGATACGCAGTATTTT
CAWSVQGVNTDTQYF
>TRBD1|TRBJ1-1|TRBV19
TGTGCCAGTCTCGGGACAGTCTTGGCTTTCTTT
CASLGTVLAFF
>-|TRBJ1-2|TRBV7-2
TGTGCCAGCAGCTTAGCGGTCCCGGGGAACGGTGGCTACACCTTC
CASSLAVPGNGGYTF
>TRBD1|TRBJ2-3|TRBV28
TGTGCCAGCAGTAATTCAGACCTCACAGGGGCCGATACGCAGTATTTT
CASSNSDLTGADTQYF
>TRBD1|TRBJ1-2|TRBV6-1
TGTGCCAGCATCCGCCGGGACAGGAACTATGGCTACACCTTC
CASIRRDRNYGYTF
>-|TRBJ1-6|TRBV6-4
TGTGCCAGCAGTGAACAGGGAATTGATAATTCACCCCTCCACTTT
CASSEQGIDNSPLHF
>-|TRBJ2-5|TRBV11-3
TGTGCCAGCAGCCTGGGGCGGAAAGAGACCCAGTACTTC
CASSLGRKETQYF
>-|TRBJ1-1|TRBV21-1
TGTGCCAGCAGCACCCTCCGGGCTGAAGCTTTCTTT
CASSTLRAEAFF
>TRBD1|TRBJ1-2|TRBV5-1
TGCGCCAGCAGCTTGGACAGGGGCCCTCAGTATGGCTACACCTTC
CASSLDRGPQYGYTF
>-|TRBJ2-7|TRBV29-1
TGCAGCGCTGTGACAGCCGCTTTAGAGCAGTACTTC
CSAVTAALEQYF
>TRBD2|TRBJ2-7|TRBV19
TGTGCCAGTAGTACTCGGACTAGCGGGAGCTCTCGCGAGCAGTACTTC
CASSTRTSGSSREQYF
>TRBD1|TRBJ1-1|TRBV18
TGTGCCAGCTCACCCCTTGAGGGACAGGGGGCTGTAGCTTTCTTT
CASSPLEGQGAVAFF
>TRBD2|TRBJ2-1|TRBV19
TGTGCCAGTAGCCCGGGACTAGCGGGAGTCAATGAGCAGTTCTTC
CASSPGLAGVNEQFF
>TRBD2|TRBJ2-1|TRBV19
TGTGCCAGTAGTATAGGAGCGGGAGATTACAATGAGCAGTTCTTC
CASSIGAGDYNEQFF
>TRBD2|TRBJ2-1|TRBV30
TGTGCCTGGAGTGCAGGATTCGGGACTAGCGGTTACAATGAGCAGTTCTTC
CAWSAGFGTSGYNEQFF
>-|TRBJ1-2|TRBV4-3
TGCGCCAGCAGCCAAGTGCCAGGACAGATACGGGCTAACTATGGCTACACCTTC
CASSQVPGQIRANYGYTF
>TRBD2|TRBJ2-5|TRBV28
TGTGCCAGCAGCCTTGCTAGCGGGAGGGCAGGGAGGAAGGAAGAGACCCAGTACTTC
CASSLASGRAGRKEETQYF
>-|TRBJ1-6|TRBV28
TGTGCCAGCAGTTTACGTCCATTGAGTTCACCCCTCCACTTT
CASSLRPLSSPLHF
>-|TRBJ2-1|TRBV5-6
TGTGCCAGCAGTCACTCGGGTCAGTACAATGAGCAGTTCTTC
CASSHSGQYNEQFF
>TRBD1|TRBJ1-2|TRBV5-6
TGTGCCAGCAGCTTAAGACTGGACAGGGGGCTTAATGGCTACACCTTC
CASSLRLDRGLNGYTF
>TRBD2|TRBJ2-4|TRBV30
TGTGCCTGGAGTGTACTAGCGGGAGGGAGGGACATTCAGTACTTC
CAWSVLAGGRDIQYF
>TRBD2|TRBJ2-7|TRBV2
TGTGCCAGCAGACCGACTAGCGGTCGATCCTACGAGCAGTACTTC
CASRPTSGRSYEQYF
>-|TRBJ1-1|TRBV9
TGTGCCAGCAGCGACTCCACAGGGACCGACATGAACACTGAAGCTTTCTTT
CASSDSTGTDMNTEAFF
>TRBD2|TRBJ2-5|TRBV7-2
TGTGCCAGCAGCCGGGACTACCTGGGAACCCAGTACTTC
CASSRDYLGTQYF
>TRBD1|TRBJ2-4|TRBV5-1
TGCGCCAGCAGCTCCACCGTGACAGGGGCGGGGAAAAACATTCAGTACTTC
CASSSTVTGAGKNIQYF
>TRBD1|TRBJ2-7|TRBV12-5
TGTGCTAGCCTGGGGGACAGGGGGCAGAGGGAGCAGTACTTC
CASLGDRGQREQYF
>TRBD2|TRBJ2-1|TRBV19
TGTGCCAGTAGTATATCAGCGGGAGGGATCTACAATGAGCAGTTCTTC
CASSISAGGIYNEQFF
>TRBD1|TRBJ2-5|TRBV15
TGTGCCACCAGCAGAGATGTGGGACAGGGTGGAGAGACCCAGTACTTC
CATSRDVGQGGETQYF
>TRBD2|TRBJ2-1|TRBV9
TGTGCCAGCAGCGTAGTAGCGGGGGACTACAATGAGCAGTTCTTC
CASSVVAGDYNEQFF
>TRBD1|TRBJ1-4|TRBV9
TGTGCCAGCAACCCGACAGGGACTAATGAAAAACTGTTTTTT
CASNPTGTNEKLFF